Below, one T cell receptor (beta chain) is given with its context. The source of the sample is a study of shared clonotypes between healthy human individuals. Adult Caucasians living in Nashville, Tennessee made up all of the donors. Bulk PBMC genomic DNA spanned ten immunoSEQ deep plates. TCRdb's copy holds only in-frame clones and misses some; the assay was immunoSEQ multiplex PCR. Altogether fewer than 550,000 clones are present, about 79% being singletons, with the ten largest covering 12%. CDR3 length equals 14 residues. Germline assignment: CDR1 SGHNT and CDR2 YYREEE (reference sequence). V was clipped by 4 bases and J by 13 bases, with 20 bases between them.

The receptor was isolated from a woman aged 40 to 50 in good health. Some clones in this sample may be carry-over from other donors' samples. Sequenced input: PBMCs. The rearrangement joins TRBV5-4 to TRBJ2-2; D tentatively reads TRBD1 or TRBD2 (6 bases each). The CDR3 DNA reads TGTGCCAGCAGCCCCGACGGGGGCTTTGGCGGGCTGTTTTTT. Translation gives CASSPDGGFGGLFF.